The T cell receptor beta chain under discussion was sequenced for a study of blood T cell repertoires in COVID-19. The wider study: The United States, Italy and Spain supplied acute and convalescent COVID-19 samples. The analysed material was cDNA or gDNA that came from T cells, B-cell-depleted T cells, or PBMCs.

The authors' processing: By means of reference gene primer amplification, nucleated cell counts were estimated. The protocol was immunoSEQ multiplex PCR, while the TCRdb copy is restricted to in-frame clones and leaves out a portion. The V and J calls and clone size are taken from that table; D and trimming were inferred from the DNA. Among 85,000 to 120,000 clones listed, roughly 90% were seen once. Recruited during active infection, patients (from Seattle) were subsequently followed longitudinally. V was trimmed by 3 bases and J by 0 bases, leaving 10 bases between them. Germline values: CDR1 SGHDN, CDR2 FVKESK. The CDR3 sequence is 15 residues long.

The sample comprised peripheral blood. This receptor was taken from a woman aged 50 to 60 with COVID-19, enrolled during active disease. This sequence joins TRBV14 and TRBJ2-3, with a tentative D call TRBD2 (6 bases). CDR3 sequence (DNA): TGTGCCAGCAGCCAGGGCGGGGCAAGCACAGATACGCAGTATTTT. Amino acids: CASSQGGASTDTQYF.